Following are 25 T cell receptor beta chains from one sample sequenced in a study of shared clonotypes between healthy human individuals. Profiled with immunoSEQ multiplex PCR; TCRdb holds only in-frame clones, not every one. This table has around 980,000 clones, 70% to 80% appearing once. The specimen sequenced was memory CD4+ T cells from PBMCs. Stated subset: CD45RA-negative fraction. These receptors all stem from a young man in good health. Some clones in this sample may be carry-over from other donors' samples.

The CDR3 loop reads CSVDLATPYNEQFF. The DNA of the CDR3 is TGCAGCGTAGACCTAGCGACACCCTACAATGAGCAGTTCTTC. The rearrangement uses TRBV29-1 and TRBJ2-1, with a possible D match to TRBD2 (6 bases). Germline CDR1 reads SQVTM; CDR2 reads ANQGSEA. This CDR3 contains 14 residues. V was cut by 6 bases and J by 2 bases, with 14 bases left in between.

The count of this clone is one. This sequence joins TRBV6-5 and TRBJ1-1; D is possibly TRBD1 (5 bases). V dropped 5 bases and J dropped 10 bases, with 14 bases sitting between them. CDR1 is MNHEY and CDR2 is SVGAGI in the germline V gene. The CDR3 extends over 12 amino acids. The CDR3 loop is CASSQNSGIAFF. The CDR3 DNA sequence: TGTGCCAGCAGTCAAAACTCAGGGATAGCTTTCTTT.

A single count supports this clone. The chain is built from TRBV28 and TRBJ1-3, with 7 bases fitting TRBD1. J was trimmed by 0 bases and V by 6 bases; bases with no gene match: 5. CDR3 size: 15 residues. CDR1 is MDHEN and CDR2 is SYDVKM in the germline V gene. The CDR3 spells CASRRGQSSGNTIYF. DNA of the CDR3: TGTGCCAGCAGGAGGGGACAGAGCTCTGGAAACACCATATATTTT.

The rearrangement joins TRBV5-1 to TRBJ1-1; possibly TRBD1 for D (6 bases). V lost 5 bases to trimming and J lost 5 bases, with 13 bases between them. Germline lookup yields CDR1 SGHRS and CDR2 YFSETQ. CDR3 length: 13 amino acids. The CDR3 sequence: CASSKGGLTEAFF. DNA for the CDR3: TGCGCCAGCAGTAAAGGGGGACTAACTGAAGCTTTCTTT.

This clone showed up just a few times. This chain joins TRBV4-3 and TRBJ2-3, with TRBD2 matching 8 bases. This CDR3 region has 15 residues. Per germline, CDR1 LGHNA and CDR2 YSLEER. Unmatched junction bases numbered 9, after V lost 4 bases and J lost 6 bases. The CDR3: CASSPQGLGLDTQYF. CDR3 coding DNA: TGCGCCAGCAGCCCACAGGGACTAGGATTGGATACGCAGTATTTT.

The CDR3, as DNA: TGTGCCAGCAGTCCGCGGACAGGGGGCTACGAGCAGTACTTC. Translated, it gives CASSPRTGGYEQYF. V gene TRBV2 combines with J gene TRBJ2-7, with 10 bases lining up with TRBD1. This CDR3 is built from 14 residues. Germline V gene lookup returns CDR1 SNHLY and CDR2 FYNNEI. Unmatched junction bases numbered 4, after V lost 5 bases and J lost 3 bases.

V is TRBV30 and J is TRBJ1-2; D remains ambiguous. Germline CDR1 and CDR2: GTSNPN and SVGIG (reference sequence). The CDR3 spans 15 residues. V gave up 3 bases and J gave up 2 bases, with 16 bases separating them. The CDR3 sequence: CAWRTTGIQNYGYTF. The CDR3 DNA is TGTGCCTGGAGGACGACCGGCATACAAAACTATGGCTACACCTTC.

The chain recombines TRBV5-1 with TRBJ2-1; 9 bases are a match to TRBD1. The V gene's germline CDR1 is SGHRS and CDR2 YFSETQ. The CDR3 loop spans 15 amino acids. Trimming at V came to 4 bases and at J to 10 bases, leaving 12 bases not matched to a gene. CDR3 region: CASSPGTGMRGEQFF. The CDR3 nucleotides are TGCGCCAGCAGCCCAGGGACAGGGATGAGGGGGGAGCAGTTCTTC. The whole variable domain, remainder taken from reference TRBV5-1 and TRBJ2-1, is KAGVTQTPRYLIKTRGQQVTLSCSPISGHRSVSWYQQTPGQGLQFLFEYFSETQRNKGNFPGRFSGRQFSNSRSEMNVSTLELGDSALYLCASSPGTGMRGEQFFGPGTRLTVL.

The chain employs TRBV29-1 and TRBJ1-1, with D perhaps TRBD1 (6 bases). Germline-derived CDR1 and CDR2 are SQVTM and ANQGSEA. The CDR3 runs to 12 residues. Trimming cost V 2 bases and J 8 bases, with 12 bases left between them. CDR3 amino acids: CSVELPGAEAFF. CDR3 in DNA: TGCAGCGTTGAACTACCAGGGGCGGAAGCTTTCTTT. Full variable domain (outside the CDR3, taken from reference TRBV29-1 and TRBJ1-1): SAVISQKPSRDICQRGTSLTIQCQVDSQVTMMFWYRQQPGQSLTLIATANQGSEATYESGFVIDKFPISRPNLTFSTLTVSNMSPEDSSIYLCSVELPGAEAFFGQGTRLTVV.

CDR3 residues: CASSQDLLGRSYEQYF. As DNA, the CDR3 is TGTGCCAGCAGCCAAGACCTTCTGGGGCGCTCCTACGAGCAGTACTTC. The chain recombines TRBV4-2 with TRBJ2-7; D might be TRBD1 (5 bases). Germline loops: CDR1 LGHNA, CDR2 YNFKEQ. V gave up 0 bases and J gave up 0 bases, with 12 bases separating them. This CDR3 region has 16 residues.

This clone appeared a single time. The chain carries TRBV6-1 and TRBJ1-5; D ambiguous. The CDR3 is made up of 13 amino acids. CDR1 is MNHNS and CDR2 is SASEGT in the germline V gene. The ends were cut back, 6 bases at V and 3 bases at J, with 9 bases in the middle. DNA of the CDR3: TGTGCCAGCAGCGGCGAGTACAATCAGCCCCAGCATTTT. It yields the protein CASSGEYNQPQHF.

Points on this clone: Other DNA variants within this sample encode the same CDR3. The chain employs TRBV30 and TRBJ1-3; D not certain. Germline assignment: CDR1 GTSNPN and CDR2 SVGIG (reference sequence). Trimming took off 0 bases at V and 4 bases at J, with 7 bases between the two ends. The CDR3 contains 13 residues. The CDR3 nucleotides read TGTGCCTGGAGTGTATCAGGCGGAAACACCATATATTTT. Its protein product is CAWSVSGGNTIYF.

In DNA, the CDR3 is TGCAGCGTGAGACAGGCCCTTAACTATGGCTACACCTTC. This codes for CSVRQALNYGYTF. This chain connects TRBV29-1 to TRBJ1-2; D possibly corresponds to TRBD1 (6 bases). Germline V CDR1 and CDR2: SQVTM, ANQGSEA. Trimming left V 6 bases short and J 1 base short, with 12 bases between. There are 13 residues in the CDR3.

The V and J genes are TRBV7-2 and TRBJ2-7; no reliable D call. Germline CDR1 is SGHTA and CDR2 is FQGNSA. The ends were cut back, 4 bases at V and 4 bases at J, with 5 bases in the middle. This CDR3 has 11 residues. CDR3 in amino acids: CASSYRYEQYF. The CDR3, as DNA: TGTGCCAGCAGCTATCGGTACGAGCAGTACTTC.

The chain links TRBV19 to TRBJ2-1, with 10 bases identical to TRBD2. V dropped 7 bases and J dropped 6; count of bases not matched to a gene: 12. The CDR3 covers 16 residues. Germline-derived CDR1 and CDR2 are LNHDA and SQIVND (reference sequence). This CDR3 is CASTFLAGVSRNEQFF. CDR3 DNA: TGTGCCAGTACCTTCCTAGCGGGAGTATCCCGCAATGAGCAGTTCTTC.

The chain carries TRBV13 and TRBJ1-5, with 7 positions matching TRBD1. The CDR3 is 18 amino acids. J lost 5 bases, V lost 6 bases, and 19 bases had no gene match. Germline loops: CDR1 PRHDT, CDR2 FYEKMQ (reference sequence). The CDR3 region is CASRSRHPGQSSYQPQHF. Here the CDR3 DNA reads TGTGCCAGCAGGTCGCGGCACCCGGGACAGTCGAGTTATCAGCCCCAGCATTTT.

This clone was picked up one time. The V gene is TRBV4-1, the J gene TRBJ2-1; 9 bases match TRBD2. The CDR3 extends over 18 amino acids. Germline CDR1 reads MGHRA; CDR2 reads YSYEKL. V lost 7 bases to trimming and J lost 2 bases; unmatched junction nucleotides: 15. The DNA for the CDR3 is TGCGCCAGCACACCGAGGGCGGCGGGAGGGCCGGCCTACAATGAGCAGTTCTTC. Translation gives CASTPRAAGGPAYNEQFF.

The gene calls are TRBV5-4 and TRBJ2-1; 14 nucleotides agree with TRBD2. V lost 2 bases and J lost 10; bases outside the gene matches: 5. There are 15 residues in the CDR3. CDR1 and CDR2 (germline): SGHNT, YYREEE (reference sequence). The CDR3 protein is CASSFRLAGGREQFF. The CDR3 bases are TGTGCCAGCAGCTTCAGACTAGCGGGAGGGCGGGAGCAGTTCTTC.

This clone was observed a few times. The J gene is TRBJ1-1, the V gene TRBV29-1; weak D call: TRBD1 (6 bases). V was clipped by 7 bases and J by 4 bases, with 16 bases between them. Germline CDR1 and CDR2: SQVTM and ANQGSEA. The length of the CDR3 is 13 residues. As DNA, the CDR3 is TGCAGCGCTCAGGGGATTTTGGCCACTGAAGCTTTCTTT. Protein product: CSAQGILATEAFF.

V and J are TRBV27 and TRBJ2-7, with 13 nucleotides matching TRBD2. CDR3 length: 14 residues. J was trimmed by 3 bases and V by 6 bases; bases with no gene match: 2. The germline CDR1 and CDR2 sequences are MNHEY and SMNVEV (reference sequence). The CDR3 loop is CASRGLAGYYEQYF. The CDR3 DNA is TGTGCCAGCAGGGGACTAGCGGGATACTACGAGCAGTACTTC.

The chain is built from TRBV30 and TRBJ1-5; D is ambiguous. The CDR3 totals 12 residues. V lost 0 bases and J 9 bases, leaving 9 bases between the germline ends. CDR1 is GTSNPN and CDR2 is SVGIG in the germline V gene (reference sequence). CDR3: CAWSVGVWPQHF. The DNA of the CDR3 is TGTGCCTGGAGTGTCGGGGTCTGGCCCCAGCATTTT.

The rearrangement joins TRBV25-1 to TRBJ1-4, with D tentatively TRBD1 (5 bases). The CDR3 totals 16 residues. Germline V gene lookup returns CDR1 MGHDK and CDR2 SYGVNS. The V gene lost 1 base and the J gene lost 2 bases, with 11 bases spanning the gap. The CDR3 DNA reads as TGTGCCAGCAGTGAATGGTTTTCAGGGACTAATGAAAAACTGTTTTTT. Its protein is CASSEWFSGTNEKLFF.

This clone has a handful of counts. The chain joins TRBV2 to TRBJ2-2; the D is unclear. The length of the CDR3 is 15 residues. Trimming left V 0 bases short and J 4 bases short, with 9 bases between. CDR1 and CDR2 (germline): SNHLY, FYNNEI. The CDR3, as DNA: TGTGCCAGCAGTGAAGCCCTAGGAGCCACCGGGGAGCTGTTTTTT. Translating gives CASSEALGATGELFF. The variable domain in full, with the rest retrieved from reference TRBV2 and TRBJ2-2, is EPEVTQTPSHQVTQMGQEVILRCVPISNHLYFYWYRQILGQKVEFLVSFYNNEISEKSEIFDDQFSVERPDGSNFTLKIRSTKLEDSAMYFCASSEALGATGELFFGEGSRLTVL.

V gene TRBV5-6 combines with J gene TRBJ1-3; D not certain. V was clipped by 0 bases and J by 0 bases, with 7 bases between them. Germline V gene data show CDR1 as SGHDT and CDR2 as YYEEEE. The CDR3 length is 15 residues. Here the CDR3 reads CASSLEPNSGNTIYF. The CDR3 bases are TGTGCCAGCAGCTTGGAACCGAACTCTGGAAACACCATATATTTT.

V is TRBV29-1 and J is TRBJ1-1; D unclear. The CDR3 is made up of 12 amino acids. The V gene's germline CDR1 is SQVTM and CDR2 ANQGSEA. V lost 6 bases, J lost 1 base, and 9 bases lay in between. CDR3 DNA: TGCAGCGTCGCCCGGGGGAACACTGAAGCTTTCTTT. The encoded protein is CSVARGNTEAFF.